This entry lists 9 T cell receptor beta chains sequenced from one sample in a study of cytomegalovirus exposure and HLA in healthy donors. A multiplex PCR was run with 60 Vbeta primers and 13 Jbeta primers. Generated by immunoSEQ multiplex PCR, the TCRdb table keeps only in-frame clones and is missing some. The sample data list over 100,000 clones. The material sequenced was PBMCs. The receptors come from a woman aged 35 to 49 in good health and CMV-seropositive.

The chain employs TRBV28 and TRBJ2-1; D is perhaps TRBD2 (6 bases). CDR1 and CDR2 (germline): MDHEN, SYDVKM. The CDR3 has 14 amino acids. V was clipped by 5 bases and J by 4 bases, with 12 bases between them. The CDR3 sequence: CASSGTSLYNEQFF. Here the CDR3 DNA reads TGTGCCAGCAGTGGGACTTCCTTATACAATGAGCAGTTCTTC.

The chain combines TRBV29-1 with TRBJ2-7; 10 positions match TRBD1. CDR3 size: 15 residues. Germline lookup yields CDR1 SQVTM and CDR2 ANQGSEA. Losses at the gene ends were 5 bases for V and 2 bases for J; bases not matched to a gene: 9. CDR3 sequence (DNA): TGCAGCGTTCGACCGGGACAGGGGTATGCCTACGAGCAGTACTTC. Its translation is CSVRPGQGYAYEQYF.

The V and J genes are TRBV28 and TRBJ1-2; 8 bases line up with TRBD1. Germline-derived CDR1 and CDR2 are MDHEN and SYDVKM. V dropped 2 bases and J dropped 4; count of bases not matched to a gene: 9. The CDR3 loop spans 16 amino acids. The CDR3 is CASSLTHRTGSYGYTF. CDR3 sequence (DNA): TGTGCCAGCAGTTTAACCCACCGGACAGGGTCCTATGGCTACACCTTC.

For the CDR3, the DNA is TGCAGCCCTAAAGGGGACGAGCAGTACTTC. This translates into CSPKGDEQYF. The chain uses TRBV20-1 and TRBJ2-7, with a weak D call TRBD1 (5 bases). This CDR3 has 10 amino acids. Germline CDR1 and CDR2: DFQATT and SNEGSKA (reference sequence).

The chain has TRBV5-1 and TRBJ1-5; D call uncertain. V shed 0 bases and J shed 3 bases, with 10 bases lying between them. The CDR3 is 15 amino acids. Germline-derived CDR1 and CDR2 are SGHRS and YFSETQ. The CDR3 region has the DNA TGCGCCAGCAGCTTGGTAGGAGAGATCAATCAGCCCCAGCATTTT. Translated: CASSLVGEINQPQHF.

The CDR3 region has the DNA TGTGCCAGCAGCTTAGATTTCAGGGATGACACCATATATTTT. Amino acid sequence: CASSLDFRDDTIYF. The J gene is TRBJ1-3, the V gene TRBV7-9; possible D gene TRBD1, 5 bases. The CDR3 extends over 14 amino acids. Trimming removed 1 base at V and 8 bases at J, with 12 bases between. CDR1 is SEHNR, CDR2 FQNEAQ, per germline (reference sequence).

The V and J genes are TRBV5-6 and TRBJ1-1; no clear D. The length of the CDR3 is 16 residues. The germline V gene encodes CDR1 SGHDT and CDR2 YYEEEE. Trimming pared 1 base from V and 0 bases from J, leaving 13 bases between. The chain's CDR3 is CASSLSTYHMNTEAFF. DNA of the CDR3: TGTGCCAGCAGCTTGTCCACATATCACATGAACACTGAAGCTTTCTTT. The complete variable domain, with remaining parts taken from reference TRBV5-6 and TRBJ1-1, reads DAGVTQSPTHLIKTRGQQVTLRCSPKSGHDTVSWYQQALGQGPQFIFQYYEEEERQRGNFPDRFSGHQFPNYSSELNVNALLLGDSALYLCASSLSTYHMNTEAFFGQGTRLTVV.

This chain uses TRBV6-1 with TRBJ1-2, with D tentatively TRBD1 (5 bases). The germline V and J ends were trimmed by 2 bases and 3 bases, with 7 bases remaining between them. Germline V gene data show CDR1 as MNHNS and CDR2 as SASEGT. The CDR3 is 13 amino acids. The CDR3 coding sequence is TGTGCCAGCAGTGAACGACAGCACTATGGCTACACCTTC. Amino acids: CASSERQHYGYTF.

J is TRBJ2-7 and V is TRBV4-2, with a weak D call TRBD2 (6 bases). This CDR3 is 13 amino acids long. V was clipped by 4 bases and J by 1 base, with 8 bases between them. The V gene's germline CDR1 is LGHNA and CDR2 YNFKEQ. CDR3: CASSLSGSYEQYF. In nucleotides, the CDR3 is TGTGCCAGCAGCCTTAGCGGTTCCTACGAGCAGTACTTC.